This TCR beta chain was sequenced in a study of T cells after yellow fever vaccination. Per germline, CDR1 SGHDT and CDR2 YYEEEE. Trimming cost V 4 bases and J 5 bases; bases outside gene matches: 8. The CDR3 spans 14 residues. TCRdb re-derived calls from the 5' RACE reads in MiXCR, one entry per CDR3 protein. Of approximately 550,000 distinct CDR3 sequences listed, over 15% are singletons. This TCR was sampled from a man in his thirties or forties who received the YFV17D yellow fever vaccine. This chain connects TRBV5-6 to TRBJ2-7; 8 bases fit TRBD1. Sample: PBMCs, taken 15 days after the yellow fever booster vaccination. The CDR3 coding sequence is TGTGCCAGCAGCCCGAGGACAGGGTTCAACGAGCAGTACTTC. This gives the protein CASSPRTGFNEQYF.